One T cell receptor (beta chain) is described in this entry. Its antigen is not identified. This may arise from a read error, as a much more abundant clone is one base away. This CDR3 has 14 amino acids. Germline V gene lookup returns CDR1 SGDLS and CDR2 YYNGEE. The TCR beta profiling, which covered VDJ combination and CDR3 sequence, was carried out using genomic DNA as the template. MiXCR was run by TCRdb on the reads, yielding one entry per CDR3 protein. The repertoire holds just over 450,000 distinct CDR3 sequences, with around 30% as singletons. For sequencing, patients were chosen who had shown expansion of CD8+CD57+ cells by flow cytometry. A severe acquired aplastic anemia diagnosis applied to all patients. This specimen belongs to a study of CD8+CD57+ T cells in acquired aplastic anemia. Study results and caveats: A set of around 30 CD8+ CDR3 sequences was shared between patients and controls, and these sequences appeared highly expressed in patients.

The receptor comes from a human donor with aplastic anemia. This rearrangement joins TRBV9 to TRBJ1-5, with a possible D match to TRBD1 (5 bases). The source material was sorted CD4+, CD8+, or CD8+CD57+ T cells (not recorded which) from PBMCs. The chain's CDR3 is CAGSGAGQNQPQHF. In DNA form, the CDR3 reads TGTGCCGGCAGCGGGGCTGGGCAAAATCAGCCCCAGCATTTT.